This TCR beta chain was retrieved from a study of prognosis after radiotherapy for stage I lung cancer. General observations from the study: Lower Shannon entropy after stereotactic body radiation therapy was observed in patients who went on to develop distant metastases.

Genomic DNA was subjected to two-round multiplex PCR for amplification of TCR beta CDR3. First-round PCR amplification was performed with primers specific to each TRBV and TRBJ gene. MiXCR was run by TCRdb on the multiplex PCR reads, yielding one entry per CDR3 protein. The sample lists tens of thousands of distinct CDR3 sequences, approximately 38% seen once, with about 32% in the top ten. This clonotype was recorded many times. What it binds is not known. CDR1 and CDR2 (germline): SNHLY, FYNNEI. CDR3 length equals 16 residues. The V and J ends lost 8 bases and 1 base, in that order; junction bases with no gene match: 5.

The specimen comprised PBMCs, sampled before or after stereotactic body radiation therapy (not recorded which). The J gene is TRBJ2-2, the V gene TRBV2; 12 nucleotides match TRBD1. The receptor comes from a donor aged 50 or older with non-small cell lung cancer. CDR3 sequence reads: CASEGQGALNTGELFF. The CDR3 coding sequence is TGTGCCAGCGAGGGACAGGGGGCGTTGAACACCGGGGAGCTGTTTTTT.